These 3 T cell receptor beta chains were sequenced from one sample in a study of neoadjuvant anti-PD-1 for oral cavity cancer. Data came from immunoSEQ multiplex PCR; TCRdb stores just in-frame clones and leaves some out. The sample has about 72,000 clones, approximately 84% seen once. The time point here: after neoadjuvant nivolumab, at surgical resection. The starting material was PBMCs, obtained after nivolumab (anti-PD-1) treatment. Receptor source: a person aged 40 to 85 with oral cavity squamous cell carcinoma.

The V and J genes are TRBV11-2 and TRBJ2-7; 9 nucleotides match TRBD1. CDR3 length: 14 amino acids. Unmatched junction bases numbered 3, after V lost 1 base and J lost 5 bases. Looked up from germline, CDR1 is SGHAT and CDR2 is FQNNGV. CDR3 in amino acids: CASSLGDRANEQYF. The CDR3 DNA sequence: TGTGCCAGCAGCTTAGGGGACAGGGCCAACGAGCAGTACTTC.

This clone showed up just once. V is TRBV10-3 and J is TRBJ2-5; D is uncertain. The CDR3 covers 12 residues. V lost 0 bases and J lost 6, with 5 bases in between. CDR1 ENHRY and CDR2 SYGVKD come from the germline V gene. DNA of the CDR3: TGTGCCATCAGTGAGTCGGACCAGACCCAGTACTTC. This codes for CAISESDQTQYF.

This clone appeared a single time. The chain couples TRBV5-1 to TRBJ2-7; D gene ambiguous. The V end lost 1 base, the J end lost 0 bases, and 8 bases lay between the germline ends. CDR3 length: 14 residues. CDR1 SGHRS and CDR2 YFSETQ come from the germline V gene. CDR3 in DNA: TGCGCCAGCAGCTTGCACGCGAGCTCCTACGAGCAGTACTTC. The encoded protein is CASSLHASSYEQYF.